Below, one T cell receptor (beta chain) is given with its context. Its antigen remains unknown. The V end lost 5 bases, the J end lost 5 bases, and 12 bases lay between the germline ends. The CDR3 loop spans 12 amino acids. Per germline, CDR1 DFQATT and CDR2 SNEGSKA (reference sequence). Unique molecular identifiers were in the cDNA, with template-switch universal primer binding. One entry per CDR3 protein, called by TCRdb with MiXCR from the 5' RACE reads. The table has fewer than 500,000 distinct CDR3 sequences, roughly 26% seen once. This entry is derived from a study of identical twins. General study points: Sharing of beta out-of-frame sequences by twins showed a weaker excess.

These data also featured in a second study, about T cells expressing NK-cell markers. In that study: According to the study, TCR beta repertoires originated from sorted CD3+CD56+NKG2C+, CD3+CD56+NKG2C- and CD3+CD56-NKG2C+ T cells. Within the sequenced cohort of eight donors, seven exhibited HCMV seropositivity and one was seronegative.

Sequencing was done on a sample of CD4+ T cells sorted from blood. This receptor was identified in a woman under 30 in good health. The V call is TRBV20-1, the J call TRBJ2-5; a weak D match, TRBD2 (5 bases). The CDR3 loop reads CSAPVASETQYF. CDR3 nucleotide sequence: TGCAGTGCTCCAGTAGCGTCCGAGACCCAGTACTTC.